This TCR beta chain was recovered during a study of blood T cell repertoires in COVID-19. As for the study in general: In each case, the material was cDNA or gDNA derived from T cells, B-cell-depleted T cells, or PBMCs.

Original methodology: Estimation of nucleated cell counts was performed using reference gene primer amplification. Sequencing used immunoSEQ multiplex PCR; TCRdb keeps in-frame clones, though not all of them. V and J calls and clone size are as listed in that table; D and trimming were resolved from the DNA. The top ten clones hold less than 4% of a sample with 250,000 to 300,000 clones, about 85% of them seen once. Germline CDR1 SGHRS, CDR2 YFSETQ. V lost 0 bases to trimming and J lost 7 bases; unmatched junction nucleotides: 2. The CDR3 loop spans 15 amino acids. The sequenced sample consisted of peripheral blood. The TCR sequence derives from a man between 18 and 29 years old with active or convalescent COVID-19. V usage is TRBV5-1 and J usage is TRBJ1-4; 11 bases match TRBD1. CDR3 sequence (DNA): TGCGCCAGCAGCTTGGAGGGACAGGGGGGTGAAAAACTGTTTTTT. It is translated as CASSLEGQGGEKLFF.